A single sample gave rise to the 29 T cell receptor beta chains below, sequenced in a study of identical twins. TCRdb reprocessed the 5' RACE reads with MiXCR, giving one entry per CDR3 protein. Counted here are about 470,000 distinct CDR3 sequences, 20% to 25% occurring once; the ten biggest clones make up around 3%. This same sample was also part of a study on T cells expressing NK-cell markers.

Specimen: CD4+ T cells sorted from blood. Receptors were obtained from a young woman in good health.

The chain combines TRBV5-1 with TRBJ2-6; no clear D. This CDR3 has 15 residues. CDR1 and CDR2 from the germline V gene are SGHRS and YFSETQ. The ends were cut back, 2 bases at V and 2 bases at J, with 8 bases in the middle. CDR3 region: CASSLILAGANVLTF. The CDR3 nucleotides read TGCGCCAGCAGCTTAATCCTGGCTGGGGCCAACGTCCTGACTTTC.

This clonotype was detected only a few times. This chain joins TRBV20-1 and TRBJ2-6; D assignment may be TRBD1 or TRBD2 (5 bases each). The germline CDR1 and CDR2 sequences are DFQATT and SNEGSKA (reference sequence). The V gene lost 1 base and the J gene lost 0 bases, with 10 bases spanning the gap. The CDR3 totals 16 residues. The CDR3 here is CSARGDVYSGANVLTF. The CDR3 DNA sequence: TGCAGTGCTAGAGGGGACGTCTACTCTGGGGCCAACGTCCTGACTTTC.

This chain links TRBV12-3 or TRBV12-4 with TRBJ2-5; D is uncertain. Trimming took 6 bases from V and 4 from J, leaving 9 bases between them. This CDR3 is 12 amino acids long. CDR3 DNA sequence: TGTGCCAGCAGGGCGGCGCGAGAGACCCAGTACTTC. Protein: CASRAARETQYF.

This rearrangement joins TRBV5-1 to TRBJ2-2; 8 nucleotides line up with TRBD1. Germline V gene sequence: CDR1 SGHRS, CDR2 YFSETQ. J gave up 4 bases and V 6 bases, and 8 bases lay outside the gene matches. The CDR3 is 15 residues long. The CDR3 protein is CASTSGGAGTGELFF. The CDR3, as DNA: TGCGCCAGCACCTCAGGGGGCGCCGGCACCGGGGAGCTGTTTTTT.

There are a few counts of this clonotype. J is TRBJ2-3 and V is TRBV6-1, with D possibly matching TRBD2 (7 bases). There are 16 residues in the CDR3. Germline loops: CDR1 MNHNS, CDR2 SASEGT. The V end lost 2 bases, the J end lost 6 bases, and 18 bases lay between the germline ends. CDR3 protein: CASSERGGAVLDTQYF. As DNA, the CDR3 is TGTGCCAGCAGTGAAAGGGGGGGGGCCGTTCTGGATACGCAGTATTTT.

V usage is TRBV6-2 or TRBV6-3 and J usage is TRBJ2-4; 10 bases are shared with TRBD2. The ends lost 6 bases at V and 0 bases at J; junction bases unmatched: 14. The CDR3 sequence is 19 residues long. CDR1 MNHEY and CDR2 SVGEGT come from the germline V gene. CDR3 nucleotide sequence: TGTGCCAGCAGAAGGAGGGCTAGCGGGAGCGAACTAGCCAAAAACATTCAGTACTTC. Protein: CASRRRASGSELAKNIQYF.

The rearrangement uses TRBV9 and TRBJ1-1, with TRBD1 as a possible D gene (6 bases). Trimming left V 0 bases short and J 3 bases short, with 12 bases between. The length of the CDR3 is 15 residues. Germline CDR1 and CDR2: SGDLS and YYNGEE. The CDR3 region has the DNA TGTGCCAGCAGCGTAGTGAAAGAGGGGGACACTGAAGCTTTCTTT. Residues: CASSVVKEGDTEAFF.

CDR3: CSARLNDYEQYF. CDR3 in DNA: TGCAGTGCTAGACTCAACGACTACGAGCAGTACTTC. The V gene is TRBV20-1, the J gene TRBJ2-7; D is unresolved. Trimming took off 2 bases at V and 3 bases at J, with 8 bases between the two ends. Germline CDR1 reads DFQATT; CDR2 reads SNEGSKA (reference sequence). The CDR3 has 12 amino acids.

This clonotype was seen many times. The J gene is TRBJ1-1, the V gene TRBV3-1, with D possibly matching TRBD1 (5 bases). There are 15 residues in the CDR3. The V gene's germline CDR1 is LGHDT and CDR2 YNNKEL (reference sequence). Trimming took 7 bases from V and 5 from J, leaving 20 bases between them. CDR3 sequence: CASTPRGAQRTEAFF. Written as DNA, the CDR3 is TGTGCCAGCACCCCACGAGGGGCGCAAAGGACTGAAGCTTTCTTT.

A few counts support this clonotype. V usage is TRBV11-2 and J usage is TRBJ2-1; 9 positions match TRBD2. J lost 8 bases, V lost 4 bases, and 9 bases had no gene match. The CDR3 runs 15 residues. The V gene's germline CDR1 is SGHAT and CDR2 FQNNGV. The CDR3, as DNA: TGTGCCAGCAGCTCCAAAGGACTAGCGATCTATGAGCAGTTCTTC. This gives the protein CASSSKGLAIYEQFF.

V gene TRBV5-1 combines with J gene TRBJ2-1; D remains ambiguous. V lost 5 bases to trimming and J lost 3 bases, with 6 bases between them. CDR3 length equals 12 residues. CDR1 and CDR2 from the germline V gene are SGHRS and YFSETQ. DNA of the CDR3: TGCGCCAGCAGAGGTGACTACAATGAGCAGTTCTTC. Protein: CASRGDYNEQFF.

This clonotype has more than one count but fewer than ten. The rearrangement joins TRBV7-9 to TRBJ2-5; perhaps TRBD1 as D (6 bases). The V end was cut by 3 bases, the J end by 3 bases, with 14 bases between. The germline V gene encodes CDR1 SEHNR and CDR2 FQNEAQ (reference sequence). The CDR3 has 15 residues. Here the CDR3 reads CASSFSDRYKETQYF. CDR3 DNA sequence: TGTGCCAGCAGCTTTTCGGACAGATACAAAGAGACCCAGTACTTC. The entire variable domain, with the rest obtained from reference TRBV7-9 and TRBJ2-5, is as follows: DTGVSQNPRHKITKRGQNVTFRCDPISEHNRLYWYRQTLGQGPEFLTYFQNEAQLEKSRLLSDRFSAERPKGSFSTLEIQRTEQGDSAMYLCASSFSDRYKETQYFGPGTRLLVL.

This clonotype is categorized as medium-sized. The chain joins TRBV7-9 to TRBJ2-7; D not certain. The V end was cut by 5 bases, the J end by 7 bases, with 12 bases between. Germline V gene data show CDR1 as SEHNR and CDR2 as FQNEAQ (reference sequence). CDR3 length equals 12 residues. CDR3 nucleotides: TGTGCCAGCAGCCTCTGGGAAGGGGAGCAGTACTTC. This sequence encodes CASSLWEGEQYF.

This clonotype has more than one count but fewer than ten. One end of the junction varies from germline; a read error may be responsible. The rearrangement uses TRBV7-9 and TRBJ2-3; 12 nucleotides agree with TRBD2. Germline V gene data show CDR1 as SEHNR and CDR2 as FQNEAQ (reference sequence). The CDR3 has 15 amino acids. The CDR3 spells CASSLAGGIADTQYF. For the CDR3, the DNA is TGTGCCAGCAGCCTAGCGGGGGGGATTGCAGATACGCAGTATTTT.

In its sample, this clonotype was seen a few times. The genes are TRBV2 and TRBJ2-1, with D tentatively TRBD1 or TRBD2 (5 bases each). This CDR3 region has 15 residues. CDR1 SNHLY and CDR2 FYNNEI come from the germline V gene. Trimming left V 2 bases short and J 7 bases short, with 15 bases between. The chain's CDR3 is CASSESKRGRNEQFF. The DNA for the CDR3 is TGTGCCAGCAGTGAATCAAAGAGGGGACGGAATGAGCAGTTCTTC.

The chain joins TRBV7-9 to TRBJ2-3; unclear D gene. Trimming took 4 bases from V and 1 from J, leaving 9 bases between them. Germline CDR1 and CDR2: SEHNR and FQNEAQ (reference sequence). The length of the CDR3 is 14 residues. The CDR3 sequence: CASSYGGGTDTQYF. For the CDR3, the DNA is TGTGCCAGCAGCTACGGTGGAGGCACAGATACGCAGTATTTT. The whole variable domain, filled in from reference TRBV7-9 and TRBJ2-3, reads DTGVSQNPRHKITKRGQNVTFRCDPISEHNRLYWYRQTLGQGPEFLTYFQNEAQLEKSRLLSDRFSAERPKGSFSTLEIQRTEQGDSAMYLCASSYGGGTDTQYFGPGTRLTVL.

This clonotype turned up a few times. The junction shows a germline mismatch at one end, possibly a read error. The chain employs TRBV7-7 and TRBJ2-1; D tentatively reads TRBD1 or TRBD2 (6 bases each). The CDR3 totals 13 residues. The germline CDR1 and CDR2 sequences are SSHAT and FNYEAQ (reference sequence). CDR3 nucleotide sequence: TGTGCTAGCAGCTCGCACTCGGGGGCCGGGCAGTTCTTC. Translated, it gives CASSSHSGAGQFF.

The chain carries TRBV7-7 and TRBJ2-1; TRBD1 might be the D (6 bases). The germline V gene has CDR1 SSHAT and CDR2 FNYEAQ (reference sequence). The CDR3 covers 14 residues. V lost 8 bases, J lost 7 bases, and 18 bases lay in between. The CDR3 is CASVLTGSWNEQFF. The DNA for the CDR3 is TGTGCCAGCGTCCTTACAGGGTCTTGGAATGAGCAGTTCTTC.

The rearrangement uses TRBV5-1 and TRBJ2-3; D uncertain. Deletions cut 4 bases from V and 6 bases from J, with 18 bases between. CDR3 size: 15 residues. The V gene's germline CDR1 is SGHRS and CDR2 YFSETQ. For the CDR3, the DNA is TGCGCCAGCAGCCCGTCCAGTCCACGCTCCGATACGCAGTATTTT. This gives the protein CASSPSSPRSDTQYF. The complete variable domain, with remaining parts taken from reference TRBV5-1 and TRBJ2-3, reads KAGVTQTPRYLIKTRGQQVTLSCSPISGHRSVSWYQQTPGQGLQFLFEYFSETQRNKGNFPGRFSGRQFSNSRSEMNVSTLELGDSALYLCASSPSSPRSDTQYFGPGTRLTVL.

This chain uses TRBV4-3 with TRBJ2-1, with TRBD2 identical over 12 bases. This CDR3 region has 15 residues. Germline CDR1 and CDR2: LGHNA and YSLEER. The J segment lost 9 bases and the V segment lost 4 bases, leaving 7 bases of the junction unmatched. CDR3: CASSLRLAGAGEQFF. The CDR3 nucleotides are TGCGCCAGCAGCCTGCGACTAGCGGGAGCGGGTGAGCAGTTCTTC.

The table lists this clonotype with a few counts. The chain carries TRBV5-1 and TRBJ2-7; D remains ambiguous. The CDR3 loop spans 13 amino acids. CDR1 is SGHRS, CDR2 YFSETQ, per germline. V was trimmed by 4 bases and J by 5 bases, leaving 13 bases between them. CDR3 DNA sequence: TGCGCCAGCAGCAGAGGACCCCCGGACGAGCAGTACTTC. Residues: CASSRGPPDEQYF.

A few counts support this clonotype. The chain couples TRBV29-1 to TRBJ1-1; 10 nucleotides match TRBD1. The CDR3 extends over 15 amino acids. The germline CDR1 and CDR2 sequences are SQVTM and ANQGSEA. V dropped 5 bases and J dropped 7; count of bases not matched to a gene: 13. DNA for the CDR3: TGCAGCGTTACCAATGCCGGGACAGGGGACGGTGAAGCTTTCTTT. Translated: CSVTNAGTGDGEAFF.

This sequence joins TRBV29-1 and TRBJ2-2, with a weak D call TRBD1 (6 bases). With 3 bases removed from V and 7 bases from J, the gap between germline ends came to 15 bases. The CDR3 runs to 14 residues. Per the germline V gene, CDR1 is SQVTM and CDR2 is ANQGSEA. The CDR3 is CSVERAGVVGELFF. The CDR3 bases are TGCAGCGTTGAGAGGGCAGGGGTAGTCGGGGAGCTGTTTTTT.

CDR3 sequence: CASSVASGGTQYF. CDR3 in DNA: TGTGCCAGCAGCGTCGCTAGCGGGGGTACGCAGTATTTT. J is TRBJ2-3 and V is TRBV9; 10 bases line up with TRBD2. J gave up 8 bases and V 2 bases, and 2 bases lay outside the gene matches. This CDR3 has 13 residues. The germline CDR1 and CDR2 sequences are SGDLS and YYNGEE.

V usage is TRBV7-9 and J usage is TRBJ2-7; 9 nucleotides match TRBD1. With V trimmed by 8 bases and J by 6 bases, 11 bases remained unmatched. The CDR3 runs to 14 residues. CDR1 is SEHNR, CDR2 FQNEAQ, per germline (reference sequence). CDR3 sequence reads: CASGGPGQGTEQYF. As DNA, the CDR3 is TGTGCCAGCGGGGGGCCGGGACAGGGTACCGAGCAGTACTTC.

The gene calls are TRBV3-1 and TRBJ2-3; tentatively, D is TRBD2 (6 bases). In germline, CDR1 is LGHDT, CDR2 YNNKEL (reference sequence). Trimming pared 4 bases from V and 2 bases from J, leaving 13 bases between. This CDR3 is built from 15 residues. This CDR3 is CASSPGLQPTDTQYF. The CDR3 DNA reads TGTGCCAGCAGCCCGGGACTCCAGCCCACAGATACGCAGTATTTT.

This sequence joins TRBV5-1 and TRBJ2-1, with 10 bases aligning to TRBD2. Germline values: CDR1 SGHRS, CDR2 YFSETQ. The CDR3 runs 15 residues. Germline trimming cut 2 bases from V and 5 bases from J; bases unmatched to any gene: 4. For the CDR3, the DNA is TGCGCCAGCAGCTTACGAGCGGGAGGGAACAATGAGCAGTTCTTC. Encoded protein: CASSLRAGGNNEQFF.

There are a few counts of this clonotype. The CDR3 is CSARDLQLPFNYGYTF. The CDR3 coding sequence is TGCAGTGCTAGAGATTTACAACTACCCTTCAACTATGGCTACACCTTC. The chain recombines TRBV20-1 with TRBJ1-2; no clear D. CDR3 length: 16 amino acids. Germline-derived CDR1 and CDR2 are DFQATT and SNEGSKA (reference sequence). V was shortened by 0 bases and J by 2 bases, with 16 bases between the two germline ends.

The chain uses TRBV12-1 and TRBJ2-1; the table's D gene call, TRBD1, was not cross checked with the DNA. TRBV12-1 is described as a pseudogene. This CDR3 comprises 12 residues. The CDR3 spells CASSFEGEPQFF. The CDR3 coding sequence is TGTGCCAGCAGCTTTGAGGGGGAACCGCAGTTCTTC.